The clone carrying this T cell receptor (beta chain) was found a few times. Antigen: not known. V was shortened by 5 bases and J by 4 bases, with 18 bases between the two germline ends. The CDR3 length is 15 residues. CDR1 and CDR2 (germline): SQVTM, ANQGSEA. 5'RACE primed from the constant segment yielded TCR alpha and TCR beta cDNA libraries bearing sample barcodes and UMIs. TCRdb re-analysed the 5' RACE reads in MiXCR, keeping a single row per CDR3 protein. The sample carries roughly 600,000 distinct CDR3 sequences, around 17% recorded once. The source of the sample is a study of T-cell memory formation after mild COVID-19. Study-wide results and limits: Whereas later expanders leaned CD4+, clones contracting day 15 to 85 showed a balanced CD4/CD8 makeup. The study found contracting CD4+ clones mainly in CM and EM and contracting CD8+ clones in EMRA. Researchers found some responding clones in pre-infection memory, a sign that cross-reactive memory joined.

This chain uses TRBV29-1 with TRBJ2-4; D is perhaps TRBD1 or TRBD2 (6 bases each). The sample comprised PBMCs or a T cell subset sorted from them (not recorded which). The receptor was derived from an adult woman who had mild COVID-19 (a few samples of this study predate the infection). Cell type and time point are not known. Here the CDR3 DNA reads TGCAGCGTTTGGGCGGGACATTCGCCGAAAAACATTCAGTACTTC. Residues: CSVWAGHSPKNIQYF.